This T cell receptor (beta chain) was observed in a study of CD8+ T cells in alopecia areata. Overall study context: Tofacitinib was taken orally by treated patients, and the dose was 5 to 10 mg twice daily. Patients took tofacitinib for 6 to 18 months, followed by 6 drug-free months.

There are a few counts of this clone. Its antigen is as yet unknown. Sequencing templates came from extracted RNA that was reverse transcribed into cDNA. The repertoire was sequenced with immunoSEQ multiplex PCR; TCRdb's copy has only in-frame clones and lacks some. The data contain 150,000 to 200,000 clones, less than 80% of them singletons. Study-wide findings and caveats: Normal scalp showed lower clonality than lesional scalp, especially alopecia totalis/universalis.

This CDR3 spans 13 amino acids. The V end lost 3 bases, the J end lost 1 base, and 6 bases lay between the germline ends. Germline V gives CDR1 MNHEY, CDR2 SMNVEV (reference sequence). The chain combines TRBV27 with TRBJ2-5; D is perhaps TRBD1 or TRBD2 (5 bases each). The input for sequencing was CD8+ T cells sorted from blood, taken at week 0. The source of this sequence is a human donor with alopecia areata. For the CDR3, the DNA is TGTGCCAGCAGTTTGGGGACCCAAGAGACCCAGTACTTC. The encoded protein is CASSLGTQETQYF.